This T cell receptor beta chain was captured by sequencing in a study of CD8 T cells in ankylosing spondylitis. General observations from the study: Typical of ankylosing spondylitis blood, it appeared, was a TCR beta motif of several highly homologous variants.

Points on this clonotype: Its antigen remains unknown.

The CDR3 covers 15 residues. Trimming removed 7 bases at V and 0 bases at J, with 16 bases between. Per germline, CDR1 SGHDT and CDR2 YYEEEE. One entry per CDR3 protein, called by TCRdb with MiXCR from the 5' RACE reads. The sample lists approximately 340,000 distinct CDR3 sequences; approximately 14% were seen once. The sequencing input was blood, either unsorted or a sorted T cell fraction (not recorded which). This TCR derives from a male donor with ankylosing spondylitis or in good health (not recorded which). The chain has TRBV5-6 and TRBJ1-1; D remains unclear. The DNA of the CDR3 is TGTGCCAGCGCCCTGCGGGGAAGCATGAACACTGAAGCTTTCTTT. Protein sequence: CASALRGSMNTEAFF.